This TCR beta chain comes out of a study of cytomegalovirus exposure and HLA in healthy donors. Across the whole study: Around 180 million T cells yielded around 120 million unique TCR beta sequences in earlier analysis. General study findings and limits: In all likelihood, a cluster of highly shared sequence variants was a sequencing artifact. Prediction of most subjects' HLA-A and HLA-B alleles by TCR beta sequences was reportedly accurate.

A multiplex PCR was run with 60 Vbeta primers and 13 Jbeta primers. Sequencing used immunoSEQ multiplex PCR; TCRdb keeps in-frame clones, though not all of them. The sample yields 110,000 to 150,000 clones, around 82% seen once. As for this clone: The antigen is unknown.

There are 20 residues in the CDR3. CDR1 is SGHRS, CDR2 YFSETQ, per germline. Losses at the gene ends were 0 bases for V and 6 bases for J; bases not matched to a gene: 17. The source of this sequence is a woman between 18 and 30 years old in good health and CMV-seropositive. The sequenced sample was PBMCs. V gene TRBV5-1 combines with J gene TRBJ2-7; 14 positions match TRBD2. The chain's CDR3 is CASSLAAGLAGALLSGEQYF. CDR3 coding DNA: TGCGCCAGCAGCTTGGCGGCGGGACTAGCGGGGGCCCTACTCTCCGGCGAGCAGTACTTC.